This T cell receptor beta chain is drawn from a study of CD8 T cells in Susac syndrome. CDR1 DFQATT and CDR2 SNEGSKA come from the germline V gene (reference sequence). The CDR3 sequence is 11 residues long. The V and J ends lost 4 bases and 5 bases respectively, with 5 bases between them. Reverse transcription of roughly 0.45 to 1 ug RNA used random hexamers. TCRdb redid the calling of the immunoSEQ multiplex PCR reads with MiXCR, one entry per CDR3 protein. The sample holds a few hundred thousand distinct CDR3 sequences, approximately 95% seen once. This clonotype was counted a single time. The source is a human donor with multiple sclerosis. The gene calls are TRBV20-1 and TRBJ2-2; D remains unclear. The sequencing input was CD4+ T cells from PBMCs. The CDR3 loop reads CSAMQTGELFF. The CDR3 bases are TGCAGTGCTATGCAGACCGGGGAGCTGTTTTTT.